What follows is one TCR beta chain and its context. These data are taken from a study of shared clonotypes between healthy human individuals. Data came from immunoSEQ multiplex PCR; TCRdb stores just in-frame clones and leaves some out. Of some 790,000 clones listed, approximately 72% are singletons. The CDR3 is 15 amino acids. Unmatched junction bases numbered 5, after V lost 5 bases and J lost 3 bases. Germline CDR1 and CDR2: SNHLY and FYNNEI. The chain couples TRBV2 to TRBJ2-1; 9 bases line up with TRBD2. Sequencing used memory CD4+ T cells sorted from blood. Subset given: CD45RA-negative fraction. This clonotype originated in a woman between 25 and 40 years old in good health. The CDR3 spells CASSYSGSHYNEQFF. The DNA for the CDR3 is TGTGCCAGCAGTTATAGCGGGAGTCACTACAATGAGCAGTTCTTC.